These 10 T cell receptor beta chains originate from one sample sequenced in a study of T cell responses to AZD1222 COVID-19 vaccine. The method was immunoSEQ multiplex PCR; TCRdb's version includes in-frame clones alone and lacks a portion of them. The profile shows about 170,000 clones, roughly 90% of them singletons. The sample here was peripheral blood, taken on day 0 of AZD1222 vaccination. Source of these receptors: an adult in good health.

The CDR3 here is CASSPREGLGTEAFF. The CDR3 region has the DNA TGTGCCAGCAGCCCCCGTGAGGGCTTAGGTACTGAAGCTTTCTTT. This sequence joins TRBV9 and TRBJ1-1; D gene unclear. The CDR3 runs 15 residues. V shed 4 bases and J shed 5 bases, with 18 bases lying between them. The germline gives CDR1 SGDLS, CDR2 YYNGEE.

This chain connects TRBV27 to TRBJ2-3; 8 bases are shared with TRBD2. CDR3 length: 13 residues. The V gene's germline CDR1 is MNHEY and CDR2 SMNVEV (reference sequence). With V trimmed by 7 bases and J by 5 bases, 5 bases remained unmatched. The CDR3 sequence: CASNLAGVDTQYF. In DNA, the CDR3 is TGTGCCAGCAACCTAGCGGGTGTAGATACGCAGTATTTT.

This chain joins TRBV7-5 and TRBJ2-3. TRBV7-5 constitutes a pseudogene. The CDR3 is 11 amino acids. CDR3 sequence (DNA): TGTGTCAGAAGCGATACGGATACGCAGTATTTT. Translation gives CVRSDTDTQYF.

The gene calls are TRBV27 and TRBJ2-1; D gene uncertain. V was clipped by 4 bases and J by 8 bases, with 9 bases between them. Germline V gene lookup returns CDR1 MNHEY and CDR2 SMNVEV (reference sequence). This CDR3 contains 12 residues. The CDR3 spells CASSSITDEQFF. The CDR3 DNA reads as TGTGCCAGCAGTTCTATAACCGATGAGCAGTTCTTC.

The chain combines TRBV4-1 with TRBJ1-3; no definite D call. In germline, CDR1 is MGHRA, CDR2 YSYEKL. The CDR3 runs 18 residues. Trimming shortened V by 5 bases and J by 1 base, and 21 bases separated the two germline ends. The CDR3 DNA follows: TGCGCCAGCAGCTCAAGGGTAGGAGGGAGCTTTTCTGGAAACACCATATATTTT. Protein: CASSSRVGGSFSGNTIYF.

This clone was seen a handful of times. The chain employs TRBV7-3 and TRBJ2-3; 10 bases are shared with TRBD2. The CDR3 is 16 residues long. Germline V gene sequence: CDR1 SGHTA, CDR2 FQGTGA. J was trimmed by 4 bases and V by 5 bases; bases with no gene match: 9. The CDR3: CASSPRAGGRSDTQYF. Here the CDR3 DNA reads TGTGCCAGCAGCCCCAGAGCGGGAGGGAGATCAGATACGCAGTATTTT.

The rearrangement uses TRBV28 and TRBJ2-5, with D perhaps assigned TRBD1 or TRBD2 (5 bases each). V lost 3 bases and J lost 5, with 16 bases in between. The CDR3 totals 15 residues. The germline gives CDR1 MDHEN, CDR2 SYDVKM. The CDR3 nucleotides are TGTGCCAGCAGTTTTGGGACCCTAGCACGGGAGACCCAGTACTTC. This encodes CASSFGTLARETQYF.

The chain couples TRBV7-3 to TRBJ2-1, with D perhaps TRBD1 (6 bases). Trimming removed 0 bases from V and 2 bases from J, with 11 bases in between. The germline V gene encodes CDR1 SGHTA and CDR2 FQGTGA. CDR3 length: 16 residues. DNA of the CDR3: TGTGCCAGCAGCTTAACGGGGGCGGGTGCCTACAATGAGCAGTTCTTC. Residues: CASSLTGAGAYNEQFF.

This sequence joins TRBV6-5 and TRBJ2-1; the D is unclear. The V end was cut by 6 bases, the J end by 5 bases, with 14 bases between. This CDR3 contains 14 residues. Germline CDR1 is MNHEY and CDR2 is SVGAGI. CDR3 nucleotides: TGTGCCAGCAGCCTAGTCATGAAGGACAATGAGCAGTTCTTC. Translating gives CASSLVMKDNEQFF.

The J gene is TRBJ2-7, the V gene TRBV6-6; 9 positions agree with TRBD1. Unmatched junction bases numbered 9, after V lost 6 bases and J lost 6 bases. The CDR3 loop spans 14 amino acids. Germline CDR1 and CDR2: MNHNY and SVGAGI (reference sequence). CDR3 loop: CASREGGQGTEQYF. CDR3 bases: TGTGCCAGCAGGGAAGGGGGACAGGGTACCGAGCAGTACTTC.